The 21 T cell receptor beta chains in this list originate from one sample, sequenced in a study of blood T cells in healthy people across ages. Together with a sample-barcoded 5' primer, a J-beta primer mix was included in a second PCR lasting about 6 to 11 cycles. TCRdb reprocessed the 5' RACE reads with MiXCR, giving one entry per CDR3 protein. The profile covers about 1.7 million distinct CDR3 sequences, with 28% appearing a single time and roughly 8.2% taken by the ten largest. The specimen sequenced was blood. The source is a woman aged 25 to 45 in good health.

The sample holds many counts of this clonotype. This chain connects TRBV5-1 to TRBJ2-1, with D perhaps TRBD1 or TRBD2 (5 bases each). The V end lost 0 bases, the J end lost 15 bases, and 16 bases lay between the germline ends. This CDR3 spans 13 amino acids. The V gene's germline CDR1 is SGHRS and CDR2 YFSETQ. CDR3 in DNA: TGCGCCAGCAGCTTGGAGACCGGGACGTCATCGTTCTTC. Translation gives CASSLETGTSSFF.

The chain uses TRBV5-1 and TRBJ1-1; 7 bases map to TRBD1. The CDR3 spans 15 residues. The V segment lost 3 bases and the J segment 0 bases; nucleotides outside the gene matches: 5. From germline, CDR1 is SGHRS and CDR2 YFSETQ. CDR3 bases: TGCGCCAGCAGCTCCTCGGGACAGCTGAACACTGAAGCTTTCTTT. As protein: CASSSSGQLNTEAFF.

This clonotype showed up just a few times. V and J are TRBV5-1 and TRBJ1-5, with D tentatively TRBD1 (5 bases). CDR3 length: 15 amino acids. CDR1 and CDR2 (germline): SGHRS, YFSETQ. Trimming left V 3 bases short and J 0 bases short, with 10 bases between. This CDR3 is CASSWDGDSNQPQHF. CDR3 nucleotides: TGCGCCAGCAGCTGGGACGGGGATAGCAATCAGCCCCAGCATTTT.

This clonotype was recorded many times. The chain joins TRBV10-3 to TRBJ1-1, with 9 positions matching TRBD1. CDR3 length: 15 residues. Trimming took 0 bases from V and 5 from J; bases not matched to a gene: 4. Germline loops: CDR1 ENHRY, CDR2 SYGVKD. The CDR3 loop is CAISESTGTGTEAFF. The CDR3 coding sequence is TGTGCCATCAGTGAGTCGACCGGGACAGGGACTGAAGCTTTCTTT.

The chain uses TRBV28 and TRBJ2-7; D is possibly TRBD1 (6 bases). The DNA end is a closer match to TRBJ2-5, so the J assignment may be wrong. The length of the CDR3 is 12 residues. Germline CDR1 reads MDHEN; CDR2 reads SYDVKM. CDR3 DNA: TGTGCCAGCAGTACAGGGACGGAGACCCAGTACTTC. This gives the protein CASSTGTETQYF.

The rearrangement joins TRBV4-1 to TRBJ2-4; possibly TRBD1 for D (6 bases). V was clipped by 0 bases and J by 6 bases, with 12 bases between them. CDR1 MGHRA and CDR2 YSYEKL come from the germline V gene. The CDR3 contains 15 residues. The CDR3 bases are TGCGCCAGCAGCCAAGATTTAACAGGGACAAACATTCAGTACTTC. This sequence encodes CASSQDLTGTNIQYF.

V usage is TRBV29-1 and J usage is TRBJ2-3, with 9 bases identical to TRBD1. Germline lookup yields CDR1 SQVTM and CDR2 ANQGSEA. V was pared by 3 bases and J by 3 bases, with 4 bases of the junction left unmatched. The CDR3 is 14 residues long. The CDR3 spells CSVETTGGTDTQYF. For the CDR3, the DNA is TGCAGCGTTGAGACGACAGGGGGAACAGATACGCAGTATTTT.

The rearrangement joins TRBV12-3 or TRBV12-4 to TRBJ2-3; D unclear. Trimming left V 6 bases short and J 6 bases short, with 10 bases between. The CDR3 extends over 12 amino acids. CDR3 sequence (DNA): TGTGCCAGCAGACCCTACGCCGATACGCAGTATTTT. It is translated as CASRPYADTQYF.

Turning to this clonotype: A read error is possible here, since a much larger clone lies one base away. The V gene is TRBV21-1, the J gene TRBJ2-4. TRBV21-1 is annotated as a pseudogene. The CDR3 has 15 amino acids. The CDR3 region has the DNA TGTGCCAGCAGCAAAGAGTCAGTAGCCAAAACCATTCAGTACTTC. This encodes CASSKESVAKTIQYF.

The CDR3 DNA reads as TGCAGCGTCGGGACTAGCGGCTACGAGCAGTACTTC. Its translation is CSVGTSGYEQYF. This sequence joins TRBV29-1 and TRBJ2-7, with TRBD2 matching over 11 bases. The CDR3 totals 12 residues. Germline lookup yields CDR1 SQVTM and CDR2 ANQGSEA. With V trimmed by 6 bases and J by 3 bases, 1 base remained unmatched.

This clonotype was seen more than once but under ten times. V is TRBV18 and J is TRBJ1-2; D is ambiguous. Between the trimmed V and J ends, which lost 2 bases and 0 bases, there was a span of 10 bases. The CDR3 has 15 residues. Germline V CDR1 and CDR2: KGHSH, LQKENI. CDR3 residues: CASSPGSPANYGYTF. The CDR3, as DNA: TGTGCCAGCTCACCAGGTTCACCAGCTAACTATGGCTACACCTTC.

Comment on this clonotype: Just one base apart from a much larger clone, this may be a read error. This chain links TRBV5-1 with TRBJ2-7, with 7 bases lining up with TRBD2. J lost 2 bases, V lost 3 bases, and 8 bases had no gene match. The CDR3 has 15 residues. The V gene's germline CDR1 is SGHRS and CDR2 YFSETQ. The CDR3 spells CASSWDLAATYEQYF. For the CDR3, the DNA is TGCGCCAGCAGCTGGGACCTAGCGGCTACCTACGAGCAGTACTTC.

V usage is TRBV6-2 or TRBV6-3 and J usage is TRBJ2-1; no clear D. Germline CDR1 and CDR2: MNHEY and SVGEGT. The CDR3 is 14 residues long. Between the trimmed V and J ends, which lost 3 bases and 7 bases, there was a span of 13 bases. CDR3 sequence: CASSYTEWYNEQFF. The CDR3 coding sequence is TGTGCCAGCAGTTATACCGAATGGTATAATGAGCAGTTCTTC.

The V gene is TRBV28, the J gene TRBJ1-6; D gene unclear. The CDR3 loop spans 12 amino acids. Germline CDR1 MDHEN, CDR2 SYDVKM. The V and J ends lost 3 bases and 7 bases respectively, with 4 bases between them. The CDR3 region has the DNA TGTGCCAGCAGTTTGATGAATTCACCCCTCCACTTT. This gives the protein CASSLMNSPLHF.

The rearrangement uses TRBV12-3 or TRBV12-4 and TRBJ2-3, with a possible D match to TRBD2 (5 bases). V shed 2 bases and J shed 2 bases, with 14 bases lying between them. The CDR3 totals 16 residues. The CDR3 DNA is TGTGCCAGCAGTTTAAATGCCGGGGTTTACACAGATACGCAGTATTTT. Translating it yields CASSLNAGVYTDTQYF.

This rearrangement joins TRBV29-1 to TRBJ1-1; D is uncertain. The CDR3 is 15 residues long. From germline, CDR1 is SQVTM and CDR2 ANQGSEA. Trimming left V 4 bases short and J 0 bases short, with 15 bases between. Written as DNA, the CDR3 is TGCAGCGTTGCCAGCGATCGATTCATGAACACTGAAGCTTTCTTT. The encoded protein is CSVASDRFMNTEAFF.

This clonotype was counted at least ten times. The V gene is TRBV5-1, the J gene TRBJ2-7; D may be TRBD2 (5 bases). The V gene lost 2 bases and the J gene lost 7 bases, with 16 bases spanning the gap. The germline V gene encodes CDR1 SGHRS and CDR2 YFSETQ. This CDR3 has 14 residues. The DNA of the CDR3 is TGCGCCAGCAGCTTCCGACCAACAAGAGGGGAGCAGTACTTC. Translation: CASSFRPTRGEQYF.

There are a few counts of this clonotype. This sequence joins TRBV15 and TRBJ2-1; D possibly uses TRBD1 or TRBD2 (5 bases each). CDR3 length: 15 residues. V was pared by 5 bases and J by 3 bases, with 14 bases between. Germline lookup yields CDR1 LNHNV and CDR2 YYDKDF (reference sequence). CDR3 bases: TGTGCCACCAGCTCTTCGGGACGCTACTACAATGAGCAGTTCTTC. Its translation is CATSSSGRYYNEQFF.

CDR3 in DNA: TGCAGTGCCAAACACGGGGTTAACTATGGCTACACCTTC. This encodes CSAKHGVNYGYTF. The chain recombines TRBV20-1 with TRBJ1-2; D not resolved. V was pared by 6 bases and J by 1 base, with 12 bases between. The CDR3 spans 13 residues. In germline, CDR1 is DFQATT, CDR2 SNEGSKA (reference sequence).

This clonotype was counted a few times. This chain joins TRBV4-3 and TRBJ2-1, with 7 positions matching TRBD2. CDR3 size: 15 residues. V gave up 3 bases and J gave up 6 bases; unmatched junction bases: 8. Germline loops: CDR1 LGHNA, CDR2 YSLEER. This CDR3 reads CASSQDRASGNEQFF. For the CDR3, the DNA is TGCGCCAGCAGCCAGGATAGGGCTAGCGGCAATGAGCAGTTCTTC.

The J gene is TRBJ2-3, the V gene TRBV28, with D unresolved. The CDR3 sequence is 16 residues long. V was shortened by 9 bases and J by 1 base, with 20 bases between the two germline ends. Germline V gene lookup returns CDR1 MDHEN and CDR2 SYDVKM. CDR3 sequence: CASSAEVSSRTDTQYF. The CDR3 coding sequence is TGTGCCAGTAGTGCTGAGGTTAGCTCCCGCACAGATACGCAGTATTTT.